Below, 2 T cell receptor beta chains from the same sample are listed, as sequenced in a study of cytomegalovirus exposure and HLA in healthy donors (dated 2017 in TCRdb). The library was made by the immunoSEQ multiplex PCR assay. For the multiplex PCR, a mixture combining 60 forward primers for TCR Vbeta segments and 13 reverse primers for TCR Jbeta segments was used. Imported from immuneACCESS, the table was reduced by TCRdb to in-frame sequences with V and J called. These copies leave out some clones; in studies compared against another copy, an unresolved V gene accounts for under half, and the cause of the remainder is not known. This sample comprises 150,000 to 200,000 clones, about 76% of them detected only once. Around 1.6% of the sample is in the top ten clones. Sequencing used PBMCs. All receptors come from a woman between 45 and 65 years old in good health and CMV-seronegative.

This clone has only one observation. The rearrangement links TRBV7-3 to TRBJ2-1; 12 nucleotides line up with TRBD2. This CDR3 is built from 16 residues. CDR1 and CDR2 (germline): SGHTA, FQGTGA. The trim removed 2 bases at V and 9 bases at J, leaving 8 bases unmatched. The CDR3 sequence is CASSLGSSGRDTEQFF. In DNA, the CDR3 is TGTGCCAGCAGCTTAGGGTCTAGCGGGAGGGATACTGAGCAGTTCTTC.

The chain employs TRBV9 and TRBJ1-1; D ambiguous. In germline, CDR1 is SGDLS, CDR2 YYNGEE. V dropped 4 bases and J dropped 2 bases, with 21 bases sitting between them. The CDR3 is made up of 17 amino acids. CDR3 residues: CASSPNPTGRSNTEAFF. CDR3 bases: TGTGCCAGCAGCCCCAACCCAACGGGTCGTTCTAACACTGAAGCTTTCTTT.